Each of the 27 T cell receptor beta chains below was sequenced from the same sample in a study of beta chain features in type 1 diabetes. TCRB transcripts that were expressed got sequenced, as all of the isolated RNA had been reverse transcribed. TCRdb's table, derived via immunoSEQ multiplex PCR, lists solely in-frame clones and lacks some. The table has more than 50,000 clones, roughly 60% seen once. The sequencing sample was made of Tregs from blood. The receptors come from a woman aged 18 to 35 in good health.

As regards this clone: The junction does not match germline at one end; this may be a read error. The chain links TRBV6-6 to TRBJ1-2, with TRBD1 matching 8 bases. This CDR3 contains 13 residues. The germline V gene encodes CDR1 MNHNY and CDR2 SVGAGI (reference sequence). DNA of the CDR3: TGTGCCAGCACCCAGGGGGCGCGACCAGTTTTTTCCTTC. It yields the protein CASTQGARPVFSF.

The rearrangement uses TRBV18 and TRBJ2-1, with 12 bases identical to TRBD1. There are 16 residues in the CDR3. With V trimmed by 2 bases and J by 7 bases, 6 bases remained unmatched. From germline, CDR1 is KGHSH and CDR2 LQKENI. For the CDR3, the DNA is TGTGCCAGCTCACCAACCGGGACAGGGGGCGGGAATGAGCAGTTCTTC. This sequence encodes CASSPTGTGGGNEQFF.

The CDR3 protein is CASSMGSGLFYEQYF. Here the CDR3 DNA reads TGTGCCAGCAGCATGGGGAGCGGGCTATTTTACGAGCAGTACTTC. V usage is TRBV7-2 and J usage is TRBJ2-7; possible D gene TRBD2, 6 bases. The germline V and J ends were trimmed by 5 bases and 4 bases, with 18 bases remaining between them. This CDR3 region has 15 residues. CDR1 and CDR2 (germline): SGHTA, FQGNSA.

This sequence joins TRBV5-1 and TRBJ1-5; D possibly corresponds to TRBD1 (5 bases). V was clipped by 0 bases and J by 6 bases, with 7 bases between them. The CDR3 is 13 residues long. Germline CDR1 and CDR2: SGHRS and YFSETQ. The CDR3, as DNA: TGCGCCAGCAGCTTGGCAGGGTTTCAGCCCCAGCATTTT. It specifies CASSLAGFQPQHF.

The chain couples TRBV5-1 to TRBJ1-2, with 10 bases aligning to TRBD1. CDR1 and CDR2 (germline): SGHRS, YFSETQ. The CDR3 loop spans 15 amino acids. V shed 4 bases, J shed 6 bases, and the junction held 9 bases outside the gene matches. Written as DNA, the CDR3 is TGCGCCAGCAGCCCGCGGACAGGGGGTTCGGATGGCTACACCTTC. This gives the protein CASSPRTGGSDGYTF.

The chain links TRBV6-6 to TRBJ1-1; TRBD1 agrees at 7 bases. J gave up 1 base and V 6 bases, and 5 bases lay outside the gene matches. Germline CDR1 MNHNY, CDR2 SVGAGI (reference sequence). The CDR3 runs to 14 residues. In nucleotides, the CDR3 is TGTGCCAGCAGCCACCGGACAGGGAACACTGAAGCTTTCTTT. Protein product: CASSHRTGNTEAFF.

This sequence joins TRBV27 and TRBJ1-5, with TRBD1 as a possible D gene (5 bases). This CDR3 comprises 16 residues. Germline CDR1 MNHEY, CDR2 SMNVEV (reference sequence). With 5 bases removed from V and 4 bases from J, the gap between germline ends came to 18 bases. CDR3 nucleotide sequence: TGTGCCAGCAGTCTCCATGCAGGGTTATTGAATCAGCCCCAGCATTTT. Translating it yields CASSLHAGLLNQPQHF.

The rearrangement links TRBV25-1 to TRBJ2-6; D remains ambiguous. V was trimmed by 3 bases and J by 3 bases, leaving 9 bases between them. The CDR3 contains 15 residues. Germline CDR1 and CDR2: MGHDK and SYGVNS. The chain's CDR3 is CASSDPGGGANVLTF. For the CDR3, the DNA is TGTGCCAGCAGTGACCCCGGTGGTGGGGCCAACGTCCTGACTTTC.

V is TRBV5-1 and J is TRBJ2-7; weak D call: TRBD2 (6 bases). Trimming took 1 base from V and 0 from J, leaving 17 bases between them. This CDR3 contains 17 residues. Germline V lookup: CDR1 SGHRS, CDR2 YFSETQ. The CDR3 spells CASSLSLSGASSYEQYF. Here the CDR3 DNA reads TGCGCCAGCAGCTTGTCCCTTAGCGGCGCTAGCTCCTACGAGCAGTACTTC.

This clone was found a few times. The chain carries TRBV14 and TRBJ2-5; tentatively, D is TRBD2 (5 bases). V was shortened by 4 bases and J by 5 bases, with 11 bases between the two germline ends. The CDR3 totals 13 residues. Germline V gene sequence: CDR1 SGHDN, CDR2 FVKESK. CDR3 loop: CASSLLGWETQYF. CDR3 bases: TGTGCCAGCAGCCTACTAGGGTGGGAGACCCAGTACTTC.

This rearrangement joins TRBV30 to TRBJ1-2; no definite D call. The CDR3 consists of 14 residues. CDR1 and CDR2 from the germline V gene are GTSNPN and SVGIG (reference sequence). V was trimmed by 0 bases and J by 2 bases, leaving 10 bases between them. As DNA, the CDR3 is TGTGCCTGGAGTGTAAGCGCGGAGAACTATGGCTACACCTTC. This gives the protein CAWSVSAENYGYTF.

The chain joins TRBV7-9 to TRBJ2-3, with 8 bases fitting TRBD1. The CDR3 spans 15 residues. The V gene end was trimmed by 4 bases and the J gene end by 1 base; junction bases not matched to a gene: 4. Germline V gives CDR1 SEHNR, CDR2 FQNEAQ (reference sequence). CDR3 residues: CASSSETGGTDTQYF. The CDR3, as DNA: TGTGCCAGCAGCTCCGAGACAGGGGGCACAGATACGCAGTATTTT.

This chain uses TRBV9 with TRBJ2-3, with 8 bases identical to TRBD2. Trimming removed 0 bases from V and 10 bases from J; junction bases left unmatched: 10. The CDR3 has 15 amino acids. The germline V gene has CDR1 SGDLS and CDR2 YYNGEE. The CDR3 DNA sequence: TGTGCCAGCAGCGTAGGGGTTAGCGGGACCGTCGCGCAGTATTTT. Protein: CASSVGVSGTVAQYF.

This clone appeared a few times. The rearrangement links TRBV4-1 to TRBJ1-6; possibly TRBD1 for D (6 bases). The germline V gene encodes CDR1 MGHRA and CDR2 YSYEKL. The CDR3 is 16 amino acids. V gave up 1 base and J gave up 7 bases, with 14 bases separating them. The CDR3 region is CASSQGRGLRNSPLHF. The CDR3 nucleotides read TGCGCCAGCAGCCAAGGCAGGGGTTTGAGGAATTCACCCCTCCACTTT.

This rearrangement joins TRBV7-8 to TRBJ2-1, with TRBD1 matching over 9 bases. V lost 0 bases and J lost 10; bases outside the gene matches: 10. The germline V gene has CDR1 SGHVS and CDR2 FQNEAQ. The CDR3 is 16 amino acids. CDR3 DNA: TGTGCCAGCAGCTTAGCGCTTGGACAGGGGTCCGAGGAGCAGTTCTTC. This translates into CASSLALGQGSEEQFF.

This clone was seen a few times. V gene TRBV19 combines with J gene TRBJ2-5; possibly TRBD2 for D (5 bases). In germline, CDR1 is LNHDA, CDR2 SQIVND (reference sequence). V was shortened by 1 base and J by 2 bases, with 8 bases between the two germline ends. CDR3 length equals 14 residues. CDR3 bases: TGTGCCAGTAGTATAGGGCTAGCTCAAGAGACCCAGTACTTC. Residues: CASSIGLAQETQYF.

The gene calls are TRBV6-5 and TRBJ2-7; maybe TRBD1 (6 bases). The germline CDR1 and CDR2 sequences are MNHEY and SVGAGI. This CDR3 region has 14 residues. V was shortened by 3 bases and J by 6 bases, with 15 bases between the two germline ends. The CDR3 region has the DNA TGTGCCAGCAGTTATTTGGGGGCAATGGGCGAGCAGTACTTC. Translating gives CASSYLGAMGEQYF.

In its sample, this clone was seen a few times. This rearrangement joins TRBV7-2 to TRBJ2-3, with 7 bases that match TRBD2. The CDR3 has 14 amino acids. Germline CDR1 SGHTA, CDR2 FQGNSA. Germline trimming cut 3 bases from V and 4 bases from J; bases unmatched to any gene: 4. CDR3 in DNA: TGTGCCAGCAGCTTCTTGGCGGGGGCAGATACGCAGTATTTT. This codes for CASSFLAGADTQYF.

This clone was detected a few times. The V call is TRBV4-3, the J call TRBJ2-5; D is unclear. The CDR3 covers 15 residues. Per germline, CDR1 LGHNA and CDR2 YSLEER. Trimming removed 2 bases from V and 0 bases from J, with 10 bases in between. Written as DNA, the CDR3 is TGCGCCAGCAGCCAACGTAACAGCAACCAAGAGACCCAGTACTTC. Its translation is CASSQRNSNQETQYF.

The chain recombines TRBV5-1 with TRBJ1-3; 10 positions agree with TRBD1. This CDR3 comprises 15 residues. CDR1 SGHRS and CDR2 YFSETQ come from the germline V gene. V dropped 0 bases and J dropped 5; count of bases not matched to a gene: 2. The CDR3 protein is CASSLGQGARNTIYF. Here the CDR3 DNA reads TGCGCCAGCAGCTTGGGACAGGGGGCCCGAAACACCATATATTTT.

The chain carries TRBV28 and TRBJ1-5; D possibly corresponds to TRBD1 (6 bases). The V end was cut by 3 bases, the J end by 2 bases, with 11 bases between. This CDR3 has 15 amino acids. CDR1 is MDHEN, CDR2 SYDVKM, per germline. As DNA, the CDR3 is TGTGCCAGCAGTTTTTTCAGGGGAGGCAATCAGCCCCAGCATTTT. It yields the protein CASSFFRGGNQPQHF.

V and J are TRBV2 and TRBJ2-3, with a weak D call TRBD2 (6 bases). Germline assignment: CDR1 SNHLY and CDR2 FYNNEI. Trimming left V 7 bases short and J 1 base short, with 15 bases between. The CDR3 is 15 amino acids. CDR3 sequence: CASTQAGGRTDTQYF. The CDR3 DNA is TGTGCCAGCACCCAAGCGGGCGGGCGCACAGATACGCAGTATTTT.

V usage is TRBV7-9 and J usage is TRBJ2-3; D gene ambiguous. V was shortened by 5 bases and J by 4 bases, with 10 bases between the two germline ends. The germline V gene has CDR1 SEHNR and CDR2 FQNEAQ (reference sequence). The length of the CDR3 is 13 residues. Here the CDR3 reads CASSKTTPDTQYF. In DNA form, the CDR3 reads TGTGCCAGCAGCAAAACTACCCCAGATACGCAGTATTTT.

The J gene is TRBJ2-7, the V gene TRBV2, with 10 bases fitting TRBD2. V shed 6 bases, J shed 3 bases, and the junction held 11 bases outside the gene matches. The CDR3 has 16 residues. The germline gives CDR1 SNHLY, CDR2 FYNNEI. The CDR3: CASSGIGTSVNYEQYF. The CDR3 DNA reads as TGTGCCAGCAGCGGAATAGGGACTAGCGTGAACTACGAGCAGTACTTC.

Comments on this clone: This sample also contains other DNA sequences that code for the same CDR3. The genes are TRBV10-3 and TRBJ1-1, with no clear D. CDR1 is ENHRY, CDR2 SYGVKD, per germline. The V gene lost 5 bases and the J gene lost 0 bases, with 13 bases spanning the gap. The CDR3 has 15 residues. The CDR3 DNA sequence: TGTGCCATCAGTCCCTTGGACTCAATGAACACTGAAGCTTTCTTT. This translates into CAISPLDSMNTEAFF.

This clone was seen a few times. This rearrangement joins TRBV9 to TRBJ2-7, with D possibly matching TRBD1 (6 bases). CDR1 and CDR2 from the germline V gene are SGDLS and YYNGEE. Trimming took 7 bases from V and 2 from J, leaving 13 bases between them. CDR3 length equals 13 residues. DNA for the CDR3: TGTGCCAGCTCCGGGACACCCCCCTACGAGCAGTACTTC. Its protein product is CASSGTPPYEQYF.

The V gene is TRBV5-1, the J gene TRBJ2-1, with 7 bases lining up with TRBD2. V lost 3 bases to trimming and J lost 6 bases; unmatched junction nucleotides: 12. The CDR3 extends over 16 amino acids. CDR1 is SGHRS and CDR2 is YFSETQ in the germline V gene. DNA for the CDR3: TGCGCCAGCAGCTGGACCGGGGCGGGGGTGAGCAATGAGCAGTTCTTC. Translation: CASSWTGAGVSNEQFF.